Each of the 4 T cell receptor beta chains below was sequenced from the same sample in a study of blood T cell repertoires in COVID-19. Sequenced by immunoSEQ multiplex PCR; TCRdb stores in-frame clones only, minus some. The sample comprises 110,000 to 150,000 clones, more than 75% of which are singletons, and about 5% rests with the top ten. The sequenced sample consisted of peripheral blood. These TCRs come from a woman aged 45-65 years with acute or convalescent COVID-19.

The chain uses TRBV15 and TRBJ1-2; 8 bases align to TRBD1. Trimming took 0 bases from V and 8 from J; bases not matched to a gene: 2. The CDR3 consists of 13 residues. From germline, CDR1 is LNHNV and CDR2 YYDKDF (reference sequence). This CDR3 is CATSRDGTGGYTF. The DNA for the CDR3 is TGTGCCACCAGCAGAGATGGGACAGGCGGCTACACCTTC.

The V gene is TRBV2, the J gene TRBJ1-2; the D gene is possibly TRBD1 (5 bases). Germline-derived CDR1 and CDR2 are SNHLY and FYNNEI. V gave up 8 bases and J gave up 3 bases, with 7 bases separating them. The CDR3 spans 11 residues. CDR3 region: CASGRDYGYTF. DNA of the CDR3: TGTGCCAGCGGCAGGGACTATGGCTACACCTTC.

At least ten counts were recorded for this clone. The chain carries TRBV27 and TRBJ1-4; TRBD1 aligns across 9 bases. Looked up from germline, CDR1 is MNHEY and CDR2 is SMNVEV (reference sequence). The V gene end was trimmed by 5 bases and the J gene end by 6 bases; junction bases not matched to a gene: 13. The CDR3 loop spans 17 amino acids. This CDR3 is CASSAQGAIGTYEKLFF. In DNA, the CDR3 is TGTGCCAGCAGTGCACAGGGGGCGATCGGTACTTATGAAAAACTGTTTTTT.

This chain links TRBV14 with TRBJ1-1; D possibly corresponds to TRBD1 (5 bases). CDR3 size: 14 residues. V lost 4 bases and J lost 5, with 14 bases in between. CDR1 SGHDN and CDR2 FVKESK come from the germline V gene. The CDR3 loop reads CASSPPNTGTEAFF. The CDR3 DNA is TGTGCCAGCAGCCCGCCCAACACAGGTACTGAAGCTTTCTTT. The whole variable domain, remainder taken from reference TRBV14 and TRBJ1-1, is EAGVTQFPSHSVIEKGQTVTLRCDPISGHDNLYWYRRVMGKEIKFLLHFVKESKQDESGMPNNRFLAERTGGTYSTLKVQPAELEDSGVYFCASSPPNTGTEAFFGQGTRLTVV.